The T cell receptor beta chain under discussion was sequenced for a study of Tregs in tolerant kidney transplant recipients. The CDR3 contains 12 residues. V dropped 2 bases and J dropped 10; count of bases not matched to a gene: 6. The germline gives CDR1 GTSNPN, CDR2 SVGIG (reference sequence). Regarding the study as a whole: Findings come from small patient numbers and require larger validation. Tregs expanded with activated donor B cells seemed most donor-specific.

On this clone: The antigen remains unidentified.

The nonmyeloablative bone marrow transplants came from related graft donors, with transient mixed chimerism. Unstimulated Tregs (CD4+CD25+CD127-) and CD4+CD25- non-Tregs were sorted from PBMCs. Only in-frame clones appear in the TCRdb table, and some are missing; sequencing was by immunoSEQ multiplex PCR. This table holds 75,000 to 100,000 clones, more than 85% found once. This clonotype originated in a human patient who received a combined kidney and bone marrow transplant. The graft donor may have given rise to some T cells. The starting material was CD4+ T cells from blood (PBMCs), obtained 12 months after the transplant. The V call is TRBV30, the J call TRBJ2-3; 7 bases align to TRBD2. The CDR3 reads CAWSSTSVSQYF. The CDR3 nucleotides read TGTGCCTGGAGTTCAACTAGCGTTTCGCAGTATTTT.